This T cell receptor (beta chain) was captured in a study of T cell responses to AZD1222 COVID-19 vaccine. Study results and limitations: Most donors were white British, females outnumbered males, and clonal diversity was possibly underestimated. Spike as a whole was targeted by vaccine-associated CD4 TCRs, dominant at 160-218 and 743-854. Sampled repertoires all dated from after the peak T cell response.

This CDR3 is built from 14 residues. Between the trimmed V and J ends, which lost 6 bases and 2 bases, there was a span of 13 bases. Germline V gene sequence: CDR1 MDHEN, CDR2 SYDVKM. About this clone itself: Antigen specificity is unknown.

The table came from immunoSEQ multiplex PCR; TCRdb's copy has only in-frame clones and leaves some out. The data contain some 60,000 clones, over 60% of them singletons. The chain couples TRBV28 to TRBJ1-2; D is unresolved. Source: peripheral blood, taken 28 days after the second AZD1222 dose. The TCR sequence derives from an adult who received the AZD1222 COVID-19 vaccine. CDR3 sequence reads: CASRVGDMNYGYTF. CDR3 bases: TGTGCCAGCAGAGTAGGAGACATGAACTATGGCTACACCTTC.